The T cell receptor beta chain described here comes from a study of blood T cell repertoires in COVID-19. About the study: Sources were T cells, B-cell-depleted T cells, or PBMCs; the material itself was cDNA or gDNA.

In the original workflow: The assay estimated nucleated cells by amplifying reference gene primers. Libraries were prepared by immunoSEQ multiplex PCR; TCRdb keeps only in-frame clonotypes and omits some of them. The V and J calls and clone size were taken over from that table, and D and trimming were inferred from the DNA. Of under 400,000 clones in the sample, around 88% were seen once. Looked up from germline, CDR1 is KGHDR and CDR2 is SFDVKD. V shed 3 bases, J shed 4 bases, and the junction held 7 bases outside the gene matches. The CDR3 contains 16 residues. The clonotype originates from a woman aged 25 to 39 with COVID-19, enrolled during active disease. The sample taken for sequencing was peripheral blood. The chain is built from TRBV24-1 and TRBJ1-5, with TRBD1 matching 8 bases. The CDR3 sequence is CATSDAGQGRNQPQHF. The DNA of the CDR3 is TGTGCCACCAGTGATGCCGGACAGGGAAGGAATCAGCCCCAGCATTTT.